The T cell receptor beta chain described here comes from a study of T cell responses to AZD1222 COVID-19 vaccine (dated by TCRdb to the early 2020s). Concerning the study at large: A total of 233 trial participants underwent TCR sequencing, of whom more than 200 had received two doses of AZD1222 and some 25 had received two doses of the MenACWY control vaccine. Trial participants were enrolled by age into 18-55, 56-69 and 70-plus year subgroups, with 148, 28 and 57 TCR-sequenced participants respectively.

Worth noting for this clone: The antigen it binds to is not known. Within one base of it there is no much larger clone, and no base qualities were kept.

The CDR3 regions of human TCRbeta chains were subjected to immunosequencing. The original pipeline was this. TCRs in the repertoires were compared against a reference library of SARS-CoV-2-specific TCRs that had been generated with the MIRA antigen-specificity platform. Breadth was defined as the fraction of unique TCRs that were SARS-CoV-2-associated. Depth was defined as the fraction of total T cells that were SARS-CoV-2-associated. Using the MIRA data, each spike-specific TCR was mapped to the spike region that the TCR reacts to and placed in a CD4 or CD8 class. Log10-transformed breadth and depth values were compared by one-way ANOVA with Sidak's multiple comparisons tests. TCRdb holds this immuneACCESS table with in-frame rearrangements only. Some clones are missing; in checked studies, unresolved V genes explain under half, and the rest has no known cause. Clonal size and the V and J genes are those of that table, whereas D and trimming came from the DNA. This sample holds fewer than 100,000 clones; around nine tenths were observed only once. Around 10% of the sample rests with the top ten.

The time point label for this specimen denotes: about 28 days (+/-7) after the second vaccine dose. Because spike-specific TCR depth and breadth did not differ between the two schedules, AZD1222 recipients who got a second dose at roughly 4 weeks were pooled with those who got a second dose at roughly 12 weeks. The vaccinee samples were drawn from two UK trials, COV001 and COV002, one of which was a single-blind randomized controlled phase 2/3 trial testing AZD1222 (ChAdOx1 nCoV-19) in healthy adults. For TCRbeta chain sequencing, PBMC samples from trial participants were taken at day 0 and at day 28 after the second dose. General findings and caveats noted by the study authors: Participants were mostly white British and included more females than males, and it was suggested by the authors that clonal diversity may have been underestimated. Epitopes outside the regions mutated in the B.1.351 and B.1.1.7 variants were reportedly recognized by nearly half of the unique spike-specific TCRs. In the small 56-69-year group, the increase in depth fell short of significance, most likely because of low power. Conclusions about previously exposed vaccinees are limited, since just 6 or 7 AZD1222 recipients were seropositive for SARS-CoV-2 at baseline. After two AZD1222 doses, spike-specific TCR breadth and depth were significantly higher than at day 0 and than in MenACWY recipients. Because no samples from the day 14 peak response were available, repertoires could be characterized only after the peak T cell response. Vaccine-associated CD4 TCRs spanned the whole spike protein, with dominant responses in regions 160-218 and 743-854.

This sample comprised peripheral blood, obtained 28 days after the second AZD1222 dose. The receptor comes from an adult who received the AZD1222 COVID-19 vaccine.

At the DNA level, the sequence is TGTGCCAGTACCTCAGGACATTCTGAAGAGACCCAGTACTTC. It encodes CASTSGHSEETQYF. Recombination joined TRBV19 with TRBJ2-5; possibly the D gene is TRBD1, per 5 matching bases. Counted from cysteine to phenylalanine, this CDR3 has 14 amino acids. Here the CDR3 DNA is all that survives: 42 bases in frame from base 1. Looking up the germline V gene (reference sequence) yields CDR1 LNHDA and CDR2 SQIVND. V and J are truncated by 7 bases and 3 bases respectively, leaving an intervening sequence of 15 bases. The full variable domain, completed from the reference TRBV19 and TRBJ2-5 proteins outside the CDR3, reads DGGITQSPKYLFRKEGQNVTLSCEQNLNHDAMYWYRQDPGQGLRLIYYSQIVNDFQKGDIAEGYSVSREKKESFPLTVTSAQKNPTAFYLCASTSGHSEETQYFGPGTRLLVL.